A selection of T cell receptor beta chains follows, all from one sample in a study of CD8 T cells in ankylosing spondylitis. TCRdb reprocessed the 5' RACE reads via MiXCR and lists one record per CDR3 protein. The sample comprises 300,000 to 400,000 distinct CDR3 sequences, roughly 11% of which are singletons, and 9.1% rests with the top ten. Specimen: blood, either unsorted or a sorted T cell fraction (not recorded which). The receptors shown here come from a female donor with ankylosing spondylitis or in good health (not recorded which). The CDR3 runs from the conserved cysteine through the conserved F or W. A D gene is named only where the DNA matches it firmly. Clone size appears in some rows only: once, few, many, or a class for an expanded clone.

DNA	CDR3	size	length	D	V	J
TGTGCCAGCTCACCTCTAGCGGCGGCCCAGTCAGGCTCCTACAATGAGCAGTTCTTC	CASSPLAAAQSGSYNEQFF	-	19	TRBD2	TRBV18	TRBJ2-1
TGTGCCAACTCAGAGAATAGCAATCAGCCCCAGCATTTT	CANSENSNQPQHF	many	13	-	TRBV12-3/TRBV12-4	TRBJ1-5
TGTGCCAGCAGCGGTTTAGCGGGAGGGCCGAGTCCGAACACCGGGGAGCTGTTTTTT	CASSGLAGGPSPNTGELFF	many	19	TRBD2	TRBV6-1	TRBJ2-2
TGTGCCAGCACCCCCGGGAGCGTAGACACCGGGGAGCTGTTTTTT	CASTPGSVDTGELFF	many	15	-	TRBV7-9	TRBJ2-2
TGTGCCAGCACCCAAAAAGGGGCGGGAGGGCTATACGAGCAGTACTTC	CASTQKGAGGLYEQYF	-	16	TRBD2	TRBV12-3/TRBV12-4	TRBJ2-7
TGCGCCAGCAGCTTCGGGACTAGCGGGAGTGGGGAGCTGTTTTTT	CASSFGTSGSGELFF	-	15	TRBD2	TRBV5-1	TRBJ2-2
TGTGCCAGCAGCTTGGTAGGTAGGCCCTCTGGTGATACGCAGTATTTT	CASSLVGRPSGDTQYF	-	16	-	TRBV5-6	TRBJ2-3
TGTGCCAGCAGTTTATCCACATCCTACGGACTAGCGGGAGGGAACACCGGGGAGCTGTTTTTT	CASSLSTSYGLAGGNTGELFF	many	21	TRBD2	TRBV27	TRBJ2-2
TGTGCCAGCAGTGGAGTACAGGGAAGGACTGAAGCTTTCTTT	CASSGVQGRTEAFF	many	14	-	TRBV6-1	TRBJ1-1
TGTGCCAGCAGTTACTCGAGATTACGGGTCGGCACCTACGAGCAGTACTTC	CASSYSRLRVGTYEQYF	-	17	-	TRBV6-5	TRBJ2-7
TGTGCCAGCAGTTTAAGGGGGAGGGCCTCCTACGAGCAGTACTTC	CASSLRGRASYEQYF	many	15	-	TRBV28	TRBJ2-7
TGTGCCAGCATGTCTCGCGGGGGGATAAGGTCACCCCTCCACTTT	CASMSRGGIRSPLHF	-	15	-	TRBV27	TRBJ1-6
TGTGCCAGCAACCCCGGGACGAGCAATCAGCCCCAGCATTTT	CASNPGTSNQPQHF	many	14	-	TRBV12-3/TRBV12-4	TRBJ1-5
TGTGCCAGCAGCTTAATGCCAGTTGCGAACACTGAAGCTTTCTTT	CASSLMPVANTEAFF	many	15	-	TRBV7-2	TRBJ1-1
TGCGCCAGCAGCCAAGATTACGGGAGAGGTCCAGATACGCAGTATTTT	CASSQDYGRGPDTQYF	many	16	-	TRBV4-3	TRBJ2-3
TGTGCCAGCAGTTTAACCGTCCCGGGACTAGCGGGGGGATACAATGAGCAGTTCTTC	CASSLTVPGLAGGYNEQFF	many	19	TRBD2	TRBV27	TRBJ2-1
TGTGCCAGCAGTTACTCGGACCTCCCCCACGAGCAGTACTTC	CASSYSDLPHEQYF	many	14	-	TRBV6-5	TRBJ2-7
TGCCCCACAGGGTATAATTCACCCCTCCACTTT	CPTGYNSPLHF	many	11	-	TRBV29-1	TRBJ1-6
TGTGCCAGCAGTGAAGCGCTCCGGGGTTCCATGAACACTGAAGCTTTCTTT	CASSEALRGSMNTEAFF	many	17	-	TRBV6-1	TRBJ1-1
TGCAGTGCTAAAGCGGGGGGGGTAGTCGGCGATCTCAATGAGCAGTTCTTC	CSAKAGGVVGDLNEQFF	few	17	TRBD2	TRBV20-1	TRBJ2-1
TGTGCCAGCAGTCAGGTCCACCTAAGGTCCGGAAACACCATATATTTT	CASSQVHLRSGNTIYF	many	16	-	TRBV7-2	TRBJ1-3
TGTGCCAGTCGACACAATGAAAAACTGTTTTTT	CASRHNEKLFF	few	11	-	TRBV12-3/TRBV12-4	TRBJ1-4
TGTGCCAGCAGTTTGGGACTAGCCTTCAATGAGCAGTTCTTC	CASSLGLAFNEQFF	-	14	TRBD2	TRBV6-2/TRBV6-3	TRBJ2-1
TGTGCCAGCAGTTCACAGGGGGCGCCCCAAGAGACCCAGTACTTC	CASSSQGAPQETQYF	few	15	TRBD1	TRBV27	TRBJ2-5
TGCAGTGCTAGAAACCAAGAGACCCAGTACTTC	CSARNQETQYF	many	11	-	TRBV20-1	TRBJ2-5
TGTGCTAGCAGCCCCCTGAGTAGCGGGGGGACAGATACGCAGTATTTT	CASSPLSSGGTDTQYF	many	16	TRBD2	TRBV7-7	TRBJ2-3
TGTGCCAGCACCTCGGGGGAAATCCACGAGCAGTACTTC	CASTSGEIHEQYF	many	13	-	TRBV28	TRBJ2-7
TGTGCCAGTAGTATGAGACAGGGTAACACCGGGGAGCTGTTTTTT	CASSMRQGNTGELFF	few	15	TRBD1	TRBV19	TRBJ2-2
TGTGCCAGCAGTTCCCTTACACAGGGCGGGGTCAAAAACATTCAGTACTTC	CASSSLTQGGVKNIQYF	few	17	-	TRBV28	TRBJ2-4
TGTGCCAGCAGTTTATCGGGACAGGGAAGAACTGAAGCTTTCTTT	CASSLSGQGRTEAFF	many	15	TRBD1	TRBV28	TRBJ1-1
TGTGCCAGCAGTTTACCCCTCGGGGGACAAGACCAAGAGACCCAGTACTTC	CASSLPLGGQDQETQYF	many	17	-	TRBV28	TRBJ2-5
TGTGCCAGCAGTGCCACCAGGGGGGTACGCGGTTCACCCCTCCACTTT	CASSATRGVRGSPLHF	many	16	TRBD1	TRBV12-3/TRBV12-4	TRBJ1-6
TGTGCCACCAGCAGAGAAGGGACAGGCTCCTACGAGCAGTACTTC	CATSREGTGSYEQYF	few	15	TRBD1	TRBV15	TRBJ2-7
TGCGCCAGCAGCTTGTATGGGGGGATAGCTGAAAAACTGTTTTTT	CASSLYGGIAEKLFF	few	15	-	TRBV5-1	TRBJ1-4
TGTGCCAGCAGCTTAGTGGGGGTTGGTGAGCAGTTCTTC	CASSLVGVGEQFF	many	13	-	TRBV7-2	TRBJ2-1
TGTGCCAGCAGCGGGGCTGAAAAACTGTTTTTT	CASSGAEKLFF	many	11	-	TRBV7-2	TRBJ1-4
TGTGCCAGCAGTTCTACTCCCGGGACACCGGAGGGCTATGGCTACACCTTC	CASSSTPGTPEGYGYTF	few	17	-	TRBV28	TRBJ1-2
TGTGCCAGCAGGACCGGGACAGGTCAAGAGACCCAGTACTTC	CASRTGTGQETQYF	many	14	TRBD1	TRBV12-3/TRBV12-4	TRBJ2-5
TGCAGTGAGAGGGGGCAGGATGGCTACACCTTC	CSERGQDGYTF	many	11	TRBD1	TRBV20-1	TRBJ1-2
TGCGCCAGCAGCCCCAGGGACACCTTCACCGGGGAGCTGTTTTTT	CASSPRDTFTGELFF	many	15	-	TRBV5-1	TRBJ2-2
TGCAGTGCTAGCCCCCTAGCGGACAGCGCCGAACTCACAGATACGCAGTATTTT	CSASPLADSAELTDTQYF	many	18	-	TRBV20-1	TRBJ2-3
TGTGCCAGCAGTGCCGGGGGTGAGGAAAAACTGTTTTTT	CASSAGGEEKLFF	few	13	-	TRBV12-3/TRBV12-4	TRBJ1-4
TGCTGTGCTCAACAGCTAACTAGCGGGAGATGGTATACGCAGTATTTT	CCAQQLTSGRWYTQYF	-	16	TRBD2	TRBV20-1	TRBJ2-3
TGTGCCAGCAGTTACTCAATGGGGTACGAGCAGTACTTC	CASSYSMGYEQYF	many	13	-	TRBV6-5	TRBJ2-7
TGTGCCAGCAGCCTACCTAGCGGGGCCACAGATACGCAGTATTTT	CASSLPSGATDTQYF	many	15	TRBD2	TRBV7-2	TRBJ2-3